This T cell receptor (beta chain) is from a study of blood T cell repertoires in COVID-19. About the study: COVID-19 samples from acute and convalescent phases originated in the United States, Italy and Spain. Sources were T cells, B-cell-depleted T cells, or PBMCs; the material itself was cDNA or gDNA.

TCRdb's copy holds only in-frame clones and misses some; the assay was immunoSEQ multiplex PCR. Among about 73,000 clones listed, more than 60% were seen once. CDR3 length: 13 amino acids. Trimming stripped 4 bases from V and 5 bases from J, with 12 bases between. Germline V gene sequence: CDR1 GTSNPN, CDR2 SVGIG (reference sequence). The origin of this receptor is a man in his 60s with acute or convalescent COVID-19. The chain recombines TRBV30 with TRBJ2-1; D might be TRBD2 (7 bases). The specimen sequenced was peripheral blood. The CDR3 here is CAWTSGGNNEQFF. The CDR3 DNA follows: TGTGCCTGGACATCGGGGGGCAACAATGAGCAGTTCTTC.